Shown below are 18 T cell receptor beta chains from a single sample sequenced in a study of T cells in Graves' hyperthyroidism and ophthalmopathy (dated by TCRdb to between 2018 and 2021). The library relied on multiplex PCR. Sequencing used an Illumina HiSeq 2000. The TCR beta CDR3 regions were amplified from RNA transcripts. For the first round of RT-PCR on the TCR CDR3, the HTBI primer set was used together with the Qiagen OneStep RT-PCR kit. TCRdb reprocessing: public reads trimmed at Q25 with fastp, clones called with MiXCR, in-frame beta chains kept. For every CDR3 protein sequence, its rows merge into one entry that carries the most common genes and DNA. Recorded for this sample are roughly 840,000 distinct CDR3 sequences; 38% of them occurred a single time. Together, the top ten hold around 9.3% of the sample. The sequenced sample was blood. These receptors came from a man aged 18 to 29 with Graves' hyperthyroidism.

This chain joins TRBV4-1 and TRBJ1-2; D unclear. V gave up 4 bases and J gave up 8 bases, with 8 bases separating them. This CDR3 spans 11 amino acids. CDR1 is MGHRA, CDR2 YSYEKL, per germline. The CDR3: CASSLNGGYTF. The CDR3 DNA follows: TGCGCCAGCAGCCTCAACGGAGGCTACACCTTC.

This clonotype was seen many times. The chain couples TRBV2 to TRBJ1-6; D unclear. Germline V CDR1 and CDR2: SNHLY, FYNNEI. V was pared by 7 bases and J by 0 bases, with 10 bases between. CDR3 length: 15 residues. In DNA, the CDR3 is TGTGCCAGCACCCTAAGGGACTCCTATAATTCACCCCTCCACTTT. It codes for CASTLRDSYNSPLHF. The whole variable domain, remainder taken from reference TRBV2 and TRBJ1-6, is EPEVTQTPSHQVTQMGQEVILRCVPISNHLYFYWYRQILGQKVEFLVSFYNNEISEKSEIFDDQFSVERPDGSNFTLKIRSTKLEDSAMYFCASTLRDSYNSPLHFGNGTRLTVT.

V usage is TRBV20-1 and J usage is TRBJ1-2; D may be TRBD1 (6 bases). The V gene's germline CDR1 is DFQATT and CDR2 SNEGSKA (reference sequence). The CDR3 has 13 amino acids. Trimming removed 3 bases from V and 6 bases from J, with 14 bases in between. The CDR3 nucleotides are TGCAGTGCTAGGGAGGCAGGGGATGATGGCTACACCTTC. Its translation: CSAREAGDDGYTF.

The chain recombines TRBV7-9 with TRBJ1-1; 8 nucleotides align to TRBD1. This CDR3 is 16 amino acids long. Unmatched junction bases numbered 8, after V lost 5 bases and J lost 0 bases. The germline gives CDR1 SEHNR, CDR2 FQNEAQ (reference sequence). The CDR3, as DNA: TGTGCCAGCAGCACCCGGCCGGGACAGGTGAACACTGAAGCTTTCTTT. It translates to CASSTRPGQVNTEAFF.

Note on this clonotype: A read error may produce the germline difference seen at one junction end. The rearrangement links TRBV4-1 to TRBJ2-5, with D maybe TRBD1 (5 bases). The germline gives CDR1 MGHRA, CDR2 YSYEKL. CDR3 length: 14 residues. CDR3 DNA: TGTGCCAGCAGCCAAGATAGATTTAGGGGGACCCAGTACTTC. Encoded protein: CASSQDRFRGTQYF.

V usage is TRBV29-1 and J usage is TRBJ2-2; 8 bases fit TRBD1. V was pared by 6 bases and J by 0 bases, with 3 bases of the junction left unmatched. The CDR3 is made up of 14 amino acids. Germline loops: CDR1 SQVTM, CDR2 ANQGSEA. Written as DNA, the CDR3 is TGCAGCGTCTGGGGACAGGCGAACACCGGGGAGCTGTTTTTT. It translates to CSVWGQANTGELFF.

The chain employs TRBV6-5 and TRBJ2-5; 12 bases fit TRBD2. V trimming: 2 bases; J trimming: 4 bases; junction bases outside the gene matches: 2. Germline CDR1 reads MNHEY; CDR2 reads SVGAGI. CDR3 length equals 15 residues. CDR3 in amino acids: CASSYLGLAGETQYF. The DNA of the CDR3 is TGTGCCAGCAGTTACCTGGGACTAGCGGGAGAGACCCAGTACTTC.

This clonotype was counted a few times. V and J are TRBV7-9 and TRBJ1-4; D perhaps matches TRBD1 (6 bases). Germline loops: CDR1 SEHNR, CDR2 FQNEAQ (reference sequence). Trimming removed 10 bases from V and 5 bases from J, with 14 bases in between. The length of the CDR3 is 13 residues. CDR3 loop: CATKGETNEKLFF. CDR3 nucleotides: TGTGCCACGAAGGGGGAGACCAATGAAAAACTGTTTTTT.

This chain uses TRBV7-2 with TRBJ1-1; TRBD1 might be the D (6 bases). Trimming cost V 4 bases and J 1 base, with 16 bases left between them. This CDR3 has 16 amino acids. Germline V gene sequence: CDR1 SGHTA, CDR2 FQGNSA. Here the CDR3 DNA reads TGTGCCAGCAGCTACTCGGGGACACCTAAGAACACTGAAGCTTTCTTT. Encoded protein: CASSYSGTPKNTEAFF.

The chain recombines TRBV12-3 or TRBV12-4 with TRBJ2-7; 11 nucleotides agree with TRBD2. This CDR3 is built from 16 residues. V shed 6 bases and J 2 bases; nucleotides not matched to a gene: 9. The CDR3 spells CASSSQTSGITYEQYF. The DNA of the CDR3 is TGTGCCAGCAGCTCCCAGACTAGCGGGATTACCTACGAGCAGTACTTC.

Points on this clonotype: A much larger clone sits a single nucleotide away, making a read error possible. This chain's CDR3 is CASSFQGVGASF. The CDR3 nucleotides read TGTGCCAGCAGTTTCCAGGGGGTCGGAGCTTCCTTT. V is TRBV7-2 and J is TRBJ1-1, with 7 bases aligning to TRBD1. The length of the CDR3 is 12 residues. From germline, CDR1 is SGHTA and CDR2 FQGNSA.

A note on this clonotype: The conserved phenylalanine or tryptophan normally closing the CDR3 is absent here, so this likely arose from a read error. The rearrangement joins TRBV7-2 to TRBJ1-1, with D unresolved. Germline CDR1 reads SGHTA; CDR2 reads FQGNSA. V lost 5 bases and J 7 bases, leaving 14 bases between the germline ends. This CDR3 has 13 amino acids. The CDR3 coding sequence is TGTGCCAGCAGCCCCGGACGGACTGATGAAGCTTTCCTT. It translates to CASSPGRTDEAFL.

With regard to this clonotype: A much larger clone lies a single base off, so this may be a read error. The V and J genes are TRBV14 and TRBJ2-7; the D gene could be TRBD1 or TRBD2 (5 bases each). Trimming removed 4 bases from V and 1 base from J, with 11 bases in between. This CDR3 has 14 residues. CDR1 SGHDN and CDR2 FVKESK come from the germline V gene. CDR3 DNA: TGTGCCAGCAGCCCACAGGAGGAATCCTACGAGCAGTACTTC. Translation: CASSPQEESYEQYF.

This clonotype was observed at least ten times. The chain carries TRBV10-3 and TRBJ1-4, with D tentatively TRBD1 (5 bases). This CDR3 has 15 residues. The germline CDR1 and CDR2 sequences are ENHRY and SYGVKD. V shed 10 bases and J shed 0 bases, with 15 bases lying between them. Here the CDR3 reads CATRRGGATNEKLFF. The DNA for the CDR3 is TGTGCCACCCGGCGCGGGGGGGCAACTAATGAAAAACTGTTTTTT.

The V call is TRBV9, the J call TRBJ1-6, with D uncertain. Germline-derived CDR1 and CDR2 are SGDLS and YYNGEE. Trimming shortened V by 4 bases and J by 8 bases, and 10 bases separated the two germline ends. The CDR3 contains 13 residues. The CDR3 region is CASSQDPHSPLHF. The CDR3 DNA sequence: TGTGCCAGCAGCCAAGATCCCCATTCACCCCTCCACTTT.

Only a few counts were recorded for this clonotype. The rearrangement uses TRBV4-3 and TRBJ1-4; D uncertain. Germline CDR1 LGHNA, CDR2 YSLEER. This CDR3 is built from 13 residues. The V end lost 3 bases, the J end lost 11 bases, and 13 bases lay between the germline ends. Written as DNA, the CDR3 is TGCGCCAGCAGCCAGATAGGAGGATGGAAACTGTTTTTT. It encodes CASSQIGGWKLFF.

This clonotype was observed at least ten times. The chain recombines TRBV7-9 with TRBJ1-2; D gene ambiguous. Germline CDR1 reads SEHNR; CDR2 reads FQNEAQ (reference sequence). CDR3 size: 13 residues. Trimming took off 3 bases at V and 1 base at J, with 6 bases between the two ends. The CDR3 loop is CASSFGSNYGYTF. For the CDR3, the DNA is TGTGCCAGCAGCTTCGGAAGTAACTATGGCTACACCTTC. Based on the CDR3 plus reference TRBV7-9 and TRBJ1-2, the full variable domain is DTGVSQNPRHKITKRGQNVTFRCDPISEHNRLYWYRQTLGQGPEFLTYFQNEAQLEKSRLLSDRFSAERPKGSFSTLEIQRTEQGDSAMYLCASSFGSNYGYTFGSGTRLTVV.

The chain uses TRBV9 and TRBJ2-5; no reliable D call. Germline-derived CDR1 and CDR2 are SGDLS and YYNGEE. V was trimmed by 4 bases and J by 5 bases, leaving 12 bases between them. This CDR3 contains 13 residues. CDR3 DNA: TGTGCCAGCAGCCCCCCGCTCGAGGAGACCCAGTACTTC. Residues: CASSPPLEETQYF.